This T cell receptor beta chain is drawn from a study of blood T cell repertoires in COVID-19. Overall study: COVID-19 samples collected from the United States, Italy and Spain covered acute and convalescent phases. T cells, B-cell-depleted T cells, or PBMCs provided the cDNA or gDNA that served as material.

Original processing notes: From reference gene primer amplification, estimates of nucleated cell counts were derived. Only in-frame clones appear in the TCRdb table, and some are missing; sequencing was by immunoSEQ multiplex PCR. That table furnishes V, J and clone size, whereas the DNA furnished D and trimming. The repertoire holds some 96,000 clones, about 84% seen once, with roughly 13% in the top ten. Sequencing input: peripheral blood. The receptor comes from a human donor in a cohort sampled during active COVID-19.

CDR3 bases: TGCGCCAGTTGGACTAGCGGGGGGAACACCGGGGAGCTGTTTTTT. Translating it yields CASWTSGGNTGELFF. The V and J genes are TRBV5-1 and TRBJ2-2; 13 positions agree with TRBD2. With V trimmed by 8 bases and J by 1 base, 2 bases remained unmatched. The V gene's germline CDR1 is SGHRS and CDR2 YFSETQ. The CDR3 loop spans 15 amino acids.